This passage covers 30 T cell receptor beta chains from one sample sequenced in a study of cytomegalovirus exposure and HLA in healthy donors. 13 Jbeta primers and 60 Vbeta primers were used for the PCR. Libraries were prepared by immunoSEQ multiplex PCR; TCRdb keeps only in-frame clonotypes and omits some of them. Of some 120,000 clones in the sample, approximately 82% were seen once. The sample comprised PBMCs. The origin of the receptors is a man younger than 30 in good health and CMV-seropositive.

V gene TRBV13 combines with J gene TRBJ1-2; 7 bases match TRBD1. The germline CDR1 and CDR2 sequences are PRHDT and FYEKMQ (reference sequence). V was clipped by 7 bases and J by 7 bases; unmatched bases: 6. This CDR3 has 12 amino acids. In DNA form, the CDR3 reads TGTGCCAGCACGCAGGGGGGCATTGGCTACACCTTC. It translates to CASTQGGIGYTF.

This clone was found once. The rearrangement links TRBV6-5 to TRBJ1-3, with TRBD1 matching 7 bases. Germline assignment: CDR1 MNHEY and CDR2 SVGAGI. With 6 bases clipped from V and 8 bases from J, the junction kept 4 bases outside the gene matches. CDR3 length: 12 residues. The chain's CDR3 is CASRTGADTIYF. CDR3 sequence (DNA): TGTGCCAGCAGAACAGGGGCAGACACCATATATTTT.

The chain joins TRBV7-9 to TRBJ1-6; D is unresolved. CDR3 size: 15 residues. Germline-derived CDR1 and CDR2 are SEHNR and FQNEAQ (reference sequence). Between the trimmed V and J ends, which lost 3 bases and 9 bases, there was a span of 15 bases. The CDR3 loop reads CASSFAGMGISPLHF. The DNA of the CDR3 is TGTGCCAGCAGCTTCGCGGGGATGGGGATTTCACCCCTCCACTTT.

The sample holds a few counts of this clone. The gene calls are TRBV5-8 and TRBJ1-2; perhaps TRBD1 as D (5 bases). Germline V gives CDR1 SGHTS, CDR2 YDEGEE. This CDR3 has 13 residues. V lost 4 bases to trimming and J lost 4 bases, with 11 bases between them. CDR3 coding DNA: TGTGCCAGCAGCCGTGACAGCCCCTATGGCTACACCTTC. Encoded protein: CASSRDSPYGYTF.

The CDR3 spells CASSFLTGTGELFF. CDR3 sequence (DNA): TGTGCCAGCAGTTTCCTCACAGGGACCGGGGAGCTGTTTTTT. This chain uses TRBV6-1 with TRBJ2-2, with a tentative D call TRBD1 (6 bases). The V and J ends lost 5 bases and 5 bases respectively, with 12 bases between them. The CDR3 spans 14 residues. Germline V gene lookup returns CDR1 MNHNS and CDR2 SASEGT.

The J gene is TRBJ2-1, the V gene TRBV9; TRBD2 aligns across 11 bases. Germline V gene data show CDR1 as SGDLS and CDR2 as YYNGEE. With V trimmed by 4 bases and J by 3 bases, 3 bases remained unmatched. This CDR3 contains 15 residues. The CDR3 is CASSFTSGGYNEQFF. The CDR3 region has the DNA TGTGCCAGCAGCTTTACTAGCGGGGGCTACAATGAGCAGTTCTTC.

This clone was seen only once. V and J are TRBV10-3 and TRBJ1-2; 7 bases match TRBD1. This CDR3 has 17 amino acids. Germline values: CDR1 ENHRY, CDR2 SYGVKD. V was pared by 4 bases and J by 0 bases, with 11 bases of the junction left unmatched. The CDR3 spells CAISANTGTASNYGYTF. CDR3 DNA sequence: TGTGCCATCAGTGCCAATACCGGGACAGCTTCTAACTATGGCTACACCTTC.

This clone was seen once. The genes are TRBV27 and TRBJ2-5, with D possibly being TRBD1 (6 bases). V lost 6 bases and J lost 7, with 21 bases in between. Germline loops: CDR1 MNHEY, CDR2 SMNVEV (reference sequence). This CDR3 contains 15 residues. In DNA form, the CDR3 reads TGTGCCAGCAGCCAGCAGGGGCCCGACTTGGGGACCCAGTACTTC. As protein: CASSQQGPDLGTQYF.

This clone was seen once. J is TRBJ1-1 and V is TRBV2, with a weak D call TRBD1 (5 bases). Germline CDR1 SNHLY, CDR2 FYNNEI. The CDR3 has 14 amino acids. Trimming pared 3 bases from V and 3 bases from J, leaving 11 bases between. The CDR3 reads CASSEGGIYTEAFF. CDR3 nucleotide sequence: TGTGCCAGCAGTGAGGGGGGAATCTACACTGAAGCTTTCTTT.

This clone was counted between two and nine times. The J gene is TRBJ1-1, the V gene TRBV7-8; perhaps TRBD1 as D (5 bases). Trimming removed 4 bases from V and 10 bases from J, with 13 bases in between. CDR1 is SGHVS, CDR2 FQNEAQ, per germline. The CDR3 is 12 amino acids. The CDR3 DNA sequence: TGTGCCAGCAGCTCCGTCCGGGGGGTAGCTTTCTTT. Translation: CASSSVRGVAFF.

The rearrangement uses TRBV19 and TRBJ2-2; 10 bases match TRBD2. CDR3 size: 15 residues. V trimming: 1 base; J trimming: 4 bases; junction bases outside the gene matches: 0. CDR1 is LNHDA and CDR2 is SQIVND in the germline V gene (reference sequence). The CDR3 here is CASSIGLAGTGELFF. The DNA for the CDR3 is TGTGCCAGTAGTATAGGACTAGCGGGCACCGGGGAGCTGTTTTTT.

The chain is built from TRBV6-5 and TRBJ2-7, with 8 bases fitting TRBD1. The CDR3 is 16 residues long. Germline loops: CDR1 MNHEY, CDR2 SVGAGI. The junction had 10 bases not matched to a gene; V was cut back by 2 bases and J by 4 bases. DNA of the CDR3: TGTGCCAGCAGTTACAAAAGTCAGGGGGCGCGGTACGAGCAGTACTTC. Translation gives CASSYKSQGARYEQYF.

The chain joins TRBV4-1 to TRBJ2-5; TRBD1 matches 9 bases. CDR3 size: 20 residues. The J segment lost 1 base and the V segment lost 0 bases, leaving 15 bases of the junction unmatched. The germline CDR1 and CDR2 sequences are MGHRA and YSYEKL. CDR3 sequence (DNA): TGCGCCAGCAGCCAAGATCCCCAACTTCTTACAGGGGGCTCCCAAGAGACCCAGTACTTC. Protein: CASSQDPQLLTGGSQETQYF.

This clone was detected only a few times. V is TRBV30 and J is TRBJ2-4, with TRBD1 identical over 8 bases. The CDR3 spans 15 residues. Germline CDR1 reads GTSNPN; CDR2 reads SVGIG (reference sequence). The V segment lost 2 bases and the J segment 0 bases; nucleotides outside the gene matches: 3. CDR3 sequence: CAWSYRGLAKNIQYF. The CDR3 nucleotides are TGTGCCTGGAGTTACAGGGGGTTAGCCAAAAACATTCAGTACTTC.

CDR3: CASSDSGGGAYNEQFF. The DNA for the CDR3 is TGTGCCAGCAGTGACTCGGGCGGGGGGGCCTACAATGAGCAGTTCTTC. The chain couples TRBV6-4 to TRBJ2-1, with 9 bases lining up with TRBD2. The CDR3 totals 16 residues. Germline CDR1 is MRHNA and CDR2 is SNTAGT. The junction had 2 bases not matched to a gene; V was cut back by 0 bases and J by 2 bases.

This clone appeared once. This rearrangement joins TRBV2 to TRBJ1-2, with a tentative D call TRBD1 (5 bases). The CDR3 runs 13 residues. Between the trimmed V and J ends, which lost 5 bases and 2 bases, there was a span of 9 bases. CDR1 and CDR2 from the germline V gene are SNHLY and FYNNEI. CDR3: CASSKQDNYGYTF. CDR3 bases: TGTGCCAGCAGTAAACAGGACAACTATGGCTACACCTTC.

This clone was seen a single time. This rearrangement joins TRBV5-1 to TRBJ2-5; 10 positions agree with TRBD1. Germline CDR1 reads SGHRS; CDR2 reads YFSETQ. V shed 1 base, J shed 5 bases, and the junction held 8 bases outside the gene matches. This CDR3 has 16 residues. The CDR3 nucleotides read TGCGCCAGCAGCTTGCAGACAGGGGGCGCGACGGAGACCCAGTACTTC. Its protein is CASSLQTGGATETQYF.

The chain has TRBV6-5 and TRBJ1-1; TRBD1 matches at 7 bases. After removal of 2 bases from V and 0 bases from J, the junction contained 0 bases not matched to a gene. This CDR3 has 14 amino acids. Germline lookup yields CDR1 MNHEY and CDR2 SVGAGI. The CDR3 DNA follows: TGTGCCAGCAGTTACGGACAGGTGAACACTGAAGCTTTCTTT. Encoded protein: CASSYGQVNTEAFF.

Comment on this clone: The same CDR3 arises from other DNA sequences in this sample as well. This chain joins TRBV2 and TRBJ1-1, with no clear D. Germline V CDR1 and CDR2: SNHLY, FYNNEI. V lost 2 bases to trimming and J lost 2 bases, with 6 bases between them. The CDR3 totals 13 residues. The CDR3 protein is CASSETLNTEAFF. The CDR3 DNA sequence: TGTGCCAGCAGTGAAACGCTAAACACTGAAGCTTTCTTT.

The gene calls are TRBV9 and TRBJ2-3; 8 nucleotides align to TRBD1. V trimming: 0 bases; J trimming: 5 bases; junction bases outside the gene matches: 5. Germline values: CDR1 SGDLS, CDR2 YYNGEE. This CDR3 has 15 amino acids. CDR3 sequence reads: CASSVAGQGGDTQYF. As DNA, the CDR3 is TGTGCCAGCAGCGTAGCCGGACAGGGCGGAGATACGCAGTATTTT.

The chain joins TRBV5-4 to TRBJ2-7; 9 bases are a match to TRBD1. Germline assignment: CDR1 SGHNT and CDR2 YYREEE (reference sequence). The CDR3 has 14 residues. V lost 4 bases, J lost 2 bases, and 4 bases stayed unmatched. The CDR3 loop reads CASSRRDRAYEQYF. CDR3 sequence (DNA): TGTGCCAGCAGCCGGCGGGACAGGGCCTACGAGCAGTACTTC.

This clone was counted between two and nine times. The CDR3 coding sequence is TGTGCCAGCAGCTCAACAGGGCAGGGAAAACTGTTTTTT. This codes for CASSSTGQGKLFF. J is TRBJ1-4 and V is TRBV7-9; D possibly corresponds to TRBD1 (6 bases). Trimming took 4 bases from V and 10 from J, leaving 13 bases between them. The CDR3 extends over 13 amino acids. Germline loops: CDR1 SEHNR, CDR2 FQNEAQ (reference sequence).

CDR3: CASSATGGCNEQFF. For the CDR3, the DNA is TGTGCCAGCAGCGCCACAGGGGGCTGCAATGAGCAGTTCTTC. The chain combines TRBV11-2 with TRBJ2-1, with 9 positions matching TRBD1. The germline V gene encodes CDR1 SGHAT and CDR2 FQNNGV. CDR3 size: 14 residues. The trim removed 5 bases at V and 6 bases at J, leaving 5 bases unmatched.

V usage is TRBV5-8 and J usage is TRBJ1-3, with D perhaps TRBD1 (5 bases). From germline, CDR1 is SGHTS and CDR2 YDEGEE. Deletions cut 3 bases from V and 3 bases from J, with 7 bases between. The CDR3 sequence is 13 residues long. The CDR3 nucleotides are TGTGCCAGCAGCTCGGGGGATGGAAACACCATATATTTT. As protein: CASSSGDGNTIYF.

The chain has TRBV28 and TRBJ1-2; a possible D gene is TRBD1 (6 bases). V was cut by 4 bases and J by 5 bases, with 23 bases left in between. The CDR3 totals 17 residues. The germline gives CDR1 MDHEN, CDR2 SYDVKM. CDR3 sequence: CASSSSTRLQGWYGYTF. CDR3 DNA sequence: TGTGCCAGCAGTTCCTCAACTCGCCTACAGGGATGGTATGGCTACACCTTC.

V and J are TRBV25-1 and TRBJ1-1; 8 positions agree with TRBD1. CDR3 size: 13 residues. V trimming: 7 bases; J trimming: 4 bases; junction bases outside the gene matches: 5. Germline CDR1 and CDR2: MGHDK and SYGVNS. CDR3 sequence (DNA): TGTGCCAGCAATCCGGGACAGGCCACTGAAGCTTTCTTT. Its protein product is CASNPGQATEAFF.

In its sample, this clone was seen a few times. The chain carries TRBV4-1 and TRBJ2-1; 14 nucleotides agree with TRBD2. This CDR3 spans 21 amino acids. V lost 4 bases and J lost 0; bases outside the gene matches: 14. Germline CDR1 MGHRA, CDR2 YSYEKL. CDR3 sequence (DNA): TGCGCCAGCAGCCCCAAGCTGACTAGCGGGGGGGATCTGAGCTCCTACAATGAGCAGTTCTTC. Its translation is CASSPKLTSGGDLSSYNEQFF.

The gene calls are TRBV7-9 and TRBJ1-5; 8 bases fit TRBD1. The CDR3 spans 14 residues. The V gene end was trimmed by 5 bases and the J gene end by 9 bases; junction bases not matched to a gene: 9. Per germline, CDR1 SEHNR and CDR2 FQNEAQ (reference sequence). The CDR3: CASSPGTGERPQHF. The CDR3 DNA reads as TGTGCCAGCAGCCCCGGGACAGGTGAACGGCCCCAGCATTTT.

This clone was seen more than once but under ten times. The CDR3 region has the DNA TGTGCCAGCAGCGCAAGGGGTGTCGGTAATTCACCCCTCCACTTT. Protein sequence: CASSARGVGNSPLHF. This chain connects TRBV5-6 to TRBJ1-6; D may be TRBD1 (5 bases). The V and J ends lost 4 bases and 6 bases respectively, with 14 bases between them. CDR3 length equals 15 residues. CDR1 and CDR2 (germline): SGHDT, YYEEEE.

V is TRBV7-2 and J is TRBJ2-7; D perhaps matches TRBD1 (5 bases). Per the germline V gene, CDR1 is SGHTA and CDR2 is FQGNSA. The ends were cut back, 2 bases at V and 5 bases at J, with 13 bases in the middle. The CDR3 is 14 residues long. The CDR3 region is CASSLSWGPNEQYF. CDR3 coding DNA: TGTGCCAGCAGCTTAAGCTGGGGCCCCAACGAGCAGTACTTC.